One T cell receptor beta chain is described in this entry. The sample originates from a study of PD-L1 blockade in urothelial cancer. Looking at the study overall: After treatment start, blood was analyzed at 3 weeks (second dose) and at 6 weeks.

The CDR3 loop spans 17 amino acids. The repertoire was sequenced with immunoSEQ multiplex PCR; TCRdb's copy has only in-frame clones and lacks some. The sample has 45,000 to 50,000 clones; approximately 80% are singletons. Time point described: peripheral blood 6 weeks after treatment start. The diagnosis in patients was locally advanced or metastatic urothelial carcinoma. Sample: PBMCs, taken around atezolizumab (anti-PD-L1) treatment. The chain links TRBV21-1 to TRBJ1-3; the listed D gene, TRBD1, was not tested against the DNA. TRBV21-1 is flagged as a pseudogene. The sequence came from a man between 65 and 80 years old with urothelial cancer. The CDR3 nucleotides read TGTGCCAGCAGCACCATCCCCCGGACAGGGATAGGAAACACCATATATTTT. Translated: CASSTIPRTGIGNTIYF.